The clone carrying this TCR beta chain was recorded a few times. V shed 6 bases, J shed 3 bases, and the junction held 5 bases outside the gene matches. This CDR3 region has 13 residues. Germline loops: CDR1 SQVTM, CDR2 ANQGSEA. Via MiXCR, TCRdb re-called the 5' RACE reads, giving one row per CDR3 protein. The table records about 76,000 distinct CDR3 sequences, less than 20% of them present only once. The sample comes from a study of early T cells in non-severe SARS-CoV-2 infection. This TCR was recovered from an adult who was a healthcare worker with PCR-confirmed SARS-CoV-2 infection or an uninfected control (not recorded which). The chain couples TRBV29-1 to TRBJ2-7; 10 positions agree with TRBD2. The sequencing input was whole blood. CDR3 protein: CSVLAGGDYEQYF. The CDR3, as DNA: TGCAGCGTATTAGCGGGGGGCGACTACGAGCAGTACTTC.